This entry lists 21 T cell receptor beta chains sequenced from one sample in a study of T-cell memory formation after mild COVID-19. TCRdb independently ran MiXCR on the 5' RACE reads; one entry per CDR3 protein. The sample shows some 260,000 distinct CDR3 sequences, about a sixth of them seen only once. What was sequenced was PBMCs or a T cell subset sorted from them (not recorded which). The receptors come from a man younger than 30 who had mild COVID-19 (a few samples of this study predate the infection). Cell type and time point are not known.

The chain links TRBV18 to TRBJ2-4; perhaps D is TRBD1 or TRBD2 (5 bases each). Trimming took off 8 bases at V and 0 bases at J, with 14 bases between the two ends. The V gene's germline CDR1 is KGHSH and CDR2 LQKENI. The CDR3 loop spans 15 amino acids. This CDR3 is CASVTGRGAKNIQYF. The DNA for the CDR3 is TGTGCCAGCGTCACGGGACGGGGAGCCAAAAACATTCAGTACTTC.

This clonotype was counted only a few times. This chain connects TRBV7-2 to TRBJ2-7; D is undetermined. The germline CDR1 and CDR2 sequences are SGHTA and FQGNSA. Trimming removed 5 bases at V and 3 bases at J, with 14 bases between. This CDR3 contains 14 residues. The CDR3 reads CASSLRRGDYEQYF. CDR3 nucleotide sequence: TGTGCCAGCAGCCTAAGGCGTGGCGACTACGAGCAGTACTTC. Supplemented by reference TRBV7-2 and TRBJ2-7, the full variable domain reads GAGVSQSPSNKVTEKGKDVELRCDPISGHTALYWYRQSLGQGLEFLIYFQGNSAPDKSGLPSDRFSAERTGGSVSTLTIQRTQQEDSAVYLCASSLRRGDYEQYFGPGTRLTVT.

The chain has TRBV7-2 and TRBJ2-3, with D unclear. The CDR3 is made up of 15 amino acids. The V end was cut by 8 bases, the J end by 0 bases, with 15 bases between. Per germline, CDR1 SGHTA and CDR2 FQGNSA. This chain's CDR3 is CASRRQAISTDTQYF. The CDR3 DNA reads TGTGCCAGCCGCCGCCAGGCGATAAGCACAGATACGCAGTATTTT.

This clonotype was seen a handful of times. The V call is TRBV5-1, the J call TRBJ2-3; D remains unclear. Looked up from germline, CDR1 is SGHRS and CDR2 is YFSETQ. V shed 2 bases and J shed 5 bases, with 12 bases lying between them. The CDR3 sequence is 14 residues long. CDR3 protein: CASSFGLVLDTQYF. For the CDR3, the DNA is TGCGCCAGCAGCTTTGGGCTAGTGTTAGATACGCAGTATTTT.

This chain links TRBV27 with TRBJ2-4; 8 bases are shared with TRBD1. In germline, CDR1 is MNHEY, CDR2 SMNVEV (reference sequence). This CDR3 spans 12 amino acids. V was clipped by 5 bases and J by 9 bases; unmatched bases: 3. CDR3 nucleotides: TGTGCCAGCAGTGTTGACAGGGGCATTCAGTACTTC. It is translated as CASSVDRGIQYF.

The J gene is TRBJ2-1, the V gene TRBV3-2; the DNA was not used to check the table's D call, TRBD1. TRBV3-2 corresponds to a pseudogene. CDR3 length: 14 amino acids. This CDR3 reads CASSPPGILNEQFF. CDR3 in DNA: TGTGCCAGCAGCCCGCCGGGAATTCTCAATGAGCAGTTCTTC.

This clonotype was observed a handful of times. The CDR3 bases are TGTGCCAGCAGTTTAGCGGGCCCCCAGTTCTTC. Residues: CASSLAGPQFF. The chain employs TRBV6-2 or TRBV6-3 and TRBJ2-1, with 7 positions matching TRBD2. Looked up from germline, CDR1 is MNHEY and CDR2 is SVGEGT. The CDR3 spans 11 residues. Trimming removed 4 bases from V and 13 bases from J; junction bases left unmatched: 4.

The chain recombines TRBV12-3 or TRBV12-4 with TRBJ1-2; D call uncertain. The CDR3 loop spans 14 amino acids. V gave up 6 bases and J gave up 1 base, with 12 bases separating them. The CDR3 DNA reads TGTGCCAGCAGCAAGGGTACCTTTAACTATGGCTACACCTTC. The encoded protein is CASSKGTFNYGYTF.

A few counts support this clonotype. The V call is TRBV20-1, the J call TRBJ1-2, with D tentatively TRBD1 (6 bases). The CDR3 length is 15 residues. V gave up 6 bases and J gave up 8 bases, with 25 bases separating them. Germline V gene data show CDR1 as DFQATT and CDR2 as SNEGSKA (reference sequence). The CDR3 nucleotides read TGCAGTGCGCTATTGGACAGTCGCGCTTTTTCCGGCTACACCTTC. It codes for CSALLDSRAFSGYTF.

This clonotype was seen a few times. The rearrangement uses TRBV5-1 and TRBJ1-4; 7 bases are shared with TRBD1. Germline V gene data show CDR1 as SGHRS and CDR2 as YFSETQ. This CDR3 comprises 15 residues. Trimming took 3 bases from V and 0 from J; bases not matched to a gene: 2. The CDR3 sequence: CASSWGTATNEKLFF. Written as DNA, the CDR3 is TGCGCCAGCAGCTGGGGGACAGCAACTAATGAAAAACTGTTTTTT.

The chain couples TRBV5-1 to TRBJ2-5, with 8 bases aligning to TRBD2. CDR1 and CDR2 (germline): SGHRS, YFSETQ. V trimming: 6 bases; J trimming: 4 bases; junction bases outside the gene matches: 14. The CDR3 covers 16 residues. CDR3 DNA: TGCGCCAGCACCGTGAGCGGGGGAGTTTTAGGAGAGACCCAGTACTTC. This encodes CASTVSGGVLGETQYF.

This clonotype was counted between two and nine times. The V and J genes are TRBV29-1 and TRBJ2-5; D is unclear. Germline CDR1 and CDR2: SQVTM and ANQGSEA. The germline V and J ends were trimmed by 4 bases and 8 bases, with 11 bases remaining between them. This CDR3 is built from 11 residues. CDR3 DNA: TGCAGCGTTGCAAAAGGCGAAACCCAGTACTTC. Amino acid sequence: CSVAKGETQYF.

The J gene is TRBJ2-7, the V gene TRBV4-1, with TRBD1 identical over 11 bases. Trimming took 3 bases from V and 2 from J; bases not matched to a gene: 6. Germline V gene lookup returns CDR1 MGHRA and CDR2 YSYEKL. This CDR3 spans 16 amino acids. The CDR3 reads CASSQAPGQGAYEQYF. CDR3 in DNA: TGCGCCAGCAGCCAGGCTCCGGGACAGGGGGCCTACGAGCAGTACTTC.

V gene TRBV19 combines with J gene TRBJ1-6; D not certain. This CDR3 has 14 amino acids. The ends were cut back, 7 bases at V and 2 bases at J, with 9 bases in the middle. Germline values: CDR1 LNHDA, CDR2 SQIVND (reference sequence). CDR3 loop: CASTGVAYNSPLHF. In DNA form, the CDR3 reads TGTGCCAGTACCGGGGTGGCCTATAATTCACCCCTCCACTTT.

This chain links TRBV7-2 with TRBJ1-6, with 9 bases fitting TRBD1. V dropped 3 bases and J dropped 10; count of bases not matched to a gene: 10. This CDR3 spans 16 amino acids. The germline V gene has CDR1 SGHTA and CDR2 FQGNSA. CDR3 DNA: TGTGCCAGCAGCTTTACCGGGACAGGGAACGGATCACCCCTCCACTTT. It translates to CASSFTGTGNGSPLHF.

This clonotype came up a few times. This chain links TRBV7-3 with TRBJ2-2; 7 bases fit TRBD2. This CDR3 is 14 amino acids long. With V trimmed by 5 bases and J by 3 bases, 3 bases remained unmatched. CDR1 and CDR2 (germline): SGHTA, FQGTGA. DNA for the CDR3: TGTGCCAGCAGCAGACTAGCACACACCGGGGAGCTGTTTTTT. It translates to CASSRLAHTGELFF. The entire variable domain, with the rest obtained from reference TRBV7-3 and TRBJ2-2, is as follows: GAGVSQTPSNKVTEKGKYVELRCDPISGHTALYWYRQSLGQGPEFLIYFQGTGAADDSGLPNDRFFAVRPEGSVSTLKIQRTERGDSAVYLCASSRLAHTGELFFGEGSRLTVL.

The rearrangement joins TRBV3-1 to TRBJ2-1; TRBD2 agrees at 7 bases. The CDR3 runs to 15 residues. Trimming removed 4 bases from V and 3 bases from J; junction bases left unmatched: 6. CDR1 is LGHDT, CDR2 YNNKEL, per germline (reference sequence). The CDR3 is CASSRASGYYNEQFF. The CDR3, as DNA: TGTGCCAGCAGCCGGGCTAGCGGATACTACAATGAGCAGTTCTTC.

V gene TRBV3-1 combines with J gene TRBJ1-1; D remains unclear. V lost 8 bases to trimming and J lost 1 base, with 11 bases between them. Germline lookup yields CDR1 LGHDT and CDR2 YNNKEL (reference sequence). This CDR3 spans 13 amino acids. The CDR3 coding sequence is TGTGCCAGCCTTGGGTACGAGAACACTGAAGCTTTCTTT. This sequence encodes CASLGYENTEAFF.

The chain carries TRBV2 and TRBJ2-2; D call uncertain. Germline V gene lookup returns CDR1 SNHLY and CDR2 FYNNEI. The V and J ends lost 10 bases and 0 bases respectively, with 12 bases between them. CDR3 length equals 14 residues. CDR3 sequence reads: CATRWGSNTGELFF. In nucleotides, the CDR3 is TGTGCCACCCGTTGGGGTTCGAACACCGGGGAGCTGTTTTTT.

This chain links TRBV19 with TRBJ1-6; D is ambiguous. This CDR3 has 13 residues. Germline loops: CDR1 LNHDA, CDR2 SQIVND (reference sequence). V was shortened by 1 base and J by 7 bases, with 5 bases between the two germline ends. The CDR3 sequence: CASSIVANSPLHF. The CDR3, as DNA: TGTGCCAGTAGTATAGTGGCGAATTCACCCCTCCACTTT.

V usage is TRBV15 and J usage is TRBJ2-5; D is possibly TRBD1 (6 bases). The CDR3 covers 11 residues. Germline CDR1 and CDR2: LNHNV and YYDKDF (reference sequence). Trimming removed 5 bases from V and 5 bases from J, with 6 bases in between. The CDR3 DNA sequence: TGTGCCACCAGCCAGGGGGAGACCCAGTACTTC. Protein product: CATSQGETQYF.